Following are 15 T cell receptor beta chains from one sample sequenced in a study of response to subunit inactivated influenza vaccine. MiXCR, run by TCRdb on the RT-PCR reads, gives a single entry per CDR3 protein. The repertoire holds 450,000 to 700,000 distinct CDR3 sequences, with 11% to 15% as singletons. This specimen consisted of PBMCs from blood, obtained roughly 12 days after vaccination. All receptors come from a man aged 45-60 years who received an inactivated influenza vaccine.

This clonotype turned up a few times. The chain joins TRBV12-3 or TRBV12-4 to TRBJ1-3; 8 bases are shared with TRBD1. The trim removed 8 bases at V and 7 bases at J, leaving 4 bases unmatched. This CDR3 is 12 amino acids long. For the CDR3, the DNA is TGTGCCAGCGGGCAGGGGGCGAACACCATATATTTT. Protein: CASGQGANTIYF.

V and J are TRBV18 and TRBJ2-5; D unclear. The CDR3 covers 13 residues. V lost 1 base to trimming and J lost 4 bases, with 7 bases between them. Germline V gene data show CDR1 as KGHSH and CDR2 as LQKENI. DNA for the CDR3: TGTGCCAGCTCACCACGGAGAGTAGAGACCCAGTACTTC. It yields the protein CASSPRRVETQYF. The entire variable domain, with the rest obtained from reference TRBV18 and TRBJ2-5, is as follows: NAGVMQNPRHLVRRRGQEARLRCSPMKGHSHVYWYRQLPEEGLKFMVYLQKENIIDESGMPKERFSAEFPKEGPSILRIQQVVRGDSAAYFCASSPRRVETQYFGPGTRLLVL.

The genes are TRBV10-2 and TRBJ2-1; 7 bases line up with TRBD2. The CDR3 extends over 14 amino acids. V was clipped by 6 bases and J by 4 bases; unmatched bases: 6. CDR1 is WSHSY and CDR2 is SAAADI in the germline V gene. The CDR3 loop is CASRDLLAYNEQFF. Written as DNA, the CDR3 is TGCGCCAGCAGGGACCTACTAGCGTACAATGAGCAGTTCTTC.

J is TRBJ2-3 and V is TRBV3-1, with D possibly TRBD2 on 5 matching bases. The germline CDR1 and CDR2 sequences are LGHDT and YNNKEL (reference sequence). V lost 0 bases, J lost 1 base, and 11 bases lay in between. The length of the CDR3 is 16 residues. Written as DNA, the CDR3 is TGTGCCAGCAGCCAAGATCCCCCGAGGGGCACAGATACGCAGTATTTT. This translates into CASSQDPPRGTDTQYF.

This sequence joins TRBV12-3 or TRBV12-4 and TRBJ2-1; possible D gene TRBD2, 6 bases. The CDR3 loop spans 14 amino acids. Trimming took off 7 bases at V and 8 bases at J, with 18 bases between the two ends. CDR3 protein: CASTPRGSWDEQFF. The CDR3 region has the DNA TGTGCCAGCACCCCGCGGGGCTCGTGGGATGAGCAGTTCTTC.

The chain has TRBV20-1 and TRBJ1-2; a weak D match, TRBD1 (6 bases). Germline lookup yields CDR1 DFQATT and CDR2 SNEGSKA (reference sequence). The V end was cut by 6 bases, the J end by 5 bases, with 13 bases between. The CDR3 runs to 12 residues. The CDR3 sequence is CSAQDSRYGYTF. In nucleotides, the CDR3 is TGCAGTGCCCAGGACAGTAGGTATGGCTACACCTTC.

This clonotype was counted many times. This rearrangement joins TRBV12-3 or TRBV12-4 to TRBJ2-2, with D uncertain. This CDR3 has 12 residues. V was pared by 5 bases and J by 7 bases, with 8 bases between. CDR3 residues: CASSISGGELFF. CDR3 in DNA: TGTGCCAGCAGTATCTCGGGCGGGGAGCTGTTTTTT.

At least ten counts were recorded for this clonotype. This chain connects TRBV28 to TRBJ2-3, with D uncertain. The V end lost 6 bases, the J end lost 0 bases, and 10 bases lay between the germline ends. CDR3 length equals 14 residues. The germline gives CDR1 MDHEN, CDR2 SYDVKM. Here the CDR3 reads CASSRSFSTDTQYF. DNA for the CDR3: TGTGCCAGCAGCCGGTCTTTTAGCACAGATACGCAGTATTTT.

In this sample, this clonotype turned up a few times. The chain has TRBV10-3 and TRBJ2-3, with TRBD1 identical over 8 bases. The CDR3 extends over 15 amino acids. After removal of 4 bases from V and 1 base from J, the junction contained 4 bases not matched to a gene. Germline V lookup: CDR1 ENHRY, CDR2 SYGVKD. CDR3 protein: CAISVTGEGTDTQYF. The CDR3, as DNA: TGTGCCATCAGTGTGACAGGGGAGGGCACAGATACGCAGTATTTT.

The rearrangement uses TRBV29-1 and TRBJ2-1, with unresolved D. Germline V gene sequence: CDR1 SQVTM, CDR2 ANQGSEA. With 6 bases removed from V and 3 bases from J, the gap between germline ends came to 12 bases. The CDR3 runs 13 residues. The CDR3 region is CSVAVFFYNEQFF. CDR3 nucleotide sequence: TGCAGCGTCGCGGTTTTTTTCTACAATGAGCAGTTCTTC.

The chain links TRBV11-2 to TRBJ1-3; D gene uncertain. The CDR3 covers 13 residues. Deletions cut 5 bases from V and 1 base from J, with 6 bases between. Germline CDR1 and CDR2: SGHAT and FQNNGV. CDR3 sequence: CASSLTSGNTIYF. CDR3 in DNA: TGTGCCAGCAGCCTGACATCTGGAAACACCATATATTTT.

This clonotype has just a few counts. The genes are TRBV28 and TRBJ2-7, with 8 bases lining up with TRBD1. V was clipped by 5 bases and J by 5 bases; unmatched bases: 5. Germline V gene sequence: CDR1 MDHEN, CDR2 SYDVKM. This CDR3 has 13 amino acids. The CDR3 here is CASSTRGRHEQYF. Here the CDR3 DNA reads TGTGCCAGCAGTACCAGGGGGCGTCACGAGCAGTACTTC.

This clonotype was seen a few times. V usage is TRBV27 and J usage is TRBJ2-1, with D tentatively TRBD2 (6 bases). The CDR3 loop spans 17 amino acids. CDR1 and CDR2 (germline): MNHEY, SMNVEV (reference sequence). Trimming removed 1 base at V and 13 bases at J, with 26 bases between. The chain's CDR3 is CASSLWTARRREGVQFF. In DNA form, the CDR3 reads TGTGCCAGCAGTTTATGGACCGCGCGCCGGCGGGAAGGGGTCCAGTTCTTC.

This chain uses TRBV11-2 with TRBJ2-1; the D gene is possibly TRBD1 (6 bases). The CDR3 loop spans 16 amino acids. Trimming removed 1 base at V and 7 bases at J, with 17 bases between. Germline V lookup: CDR1 SGHAT, CDR2 FQNNGV. This CDR3 is CASSLGGQWKGNEQFF. CDR3 DNA: TGTGCCAGCAGCTTAGGGGGGCAATGGAAGGGGAATGAGCAGTTCTTC. The variable domain in full, completed from reference TRBV11-2 and TRBJ2-1, reads EAGVAQSPRYKIIEKRQSVAFWCNPISGHATLYWYQQILGQGPKLLIQFQNNGVVDDSQLPKDRFSAERLKGVDSTLKIQPAKLEDSAVYLCASSLGGQWKGNEQFFGPGTRLTVL.

The sample holds many counts of this clonotype. V is TRBV6-5 and J is TRBJ2-3; tentatively, D is TRBD1 (6 bases). From germline, CDR1 is MNHEY and CDR2 SVGAGI. The CDR3 consists of 14 residues. The V end lost 2 bases, the J end lost 3 bases, and 9 bases lay between the germline ends. CDR3 in DNA: TGTGCCAGCAGTTACGAAGGGACAACAGATACGCAGTATTTT. Translating gives CASSYEGTTDTQYF.